This T cell receptor beta chain was retrieved from a study of regulatory T cells in long-lasting Graves disease. Whole-study results and caveats: Persistent patients had a count of shared public clonotypes (about 2,500) that exceeded that of new patients (approximately 1,000).

TCR beta libraries were built with iRepertoire HTBI primers and Arm-PCR of CDR3 regions. TCRdb redid the calling of the multiplex PCR reads with MiXCR, one entry per CDR3 protein. Counted here are 350,000 to 550,000 distinct CDR3 sequences, 14% to 15% occurring once; the ten biggest clones make up around 15%. This clonotype turned up a few times. Its cognate antigen is unknown. As to time point: newly diagnosed GD, antithyroid drugs for less than 3 months. The TCR library was prepared using RNA isolated from PBMCs. The CDR3 runs to 14 residues. The V gene's germline CDR1 is SGHTA and CDR2 FQGTGA. V was shortened by 2 bases and J by 6 bases, with 11 bases between the two germline ends. The same sample was also studied in work on T cells in Graves' hyperthyroidism and ophthalmopathy.

This receptor was obtained from a woman in her twenties or thirties with Graves disease. Sequenced material: peripheral blood mononuclear cells (PBMCs), taken at new diagnosis, from a patient treated with antithyroid drugs. The chain employs TRBV7-3 and TRBJ2-1; D is possibly TRBD2 (5 bases). The CDR3 spells CASSLGDYINEQFF. The CDR3 DNA is TGTGCCAGCAGCTTAGGCGACTACATCAATGAGCAGTTCTTC.